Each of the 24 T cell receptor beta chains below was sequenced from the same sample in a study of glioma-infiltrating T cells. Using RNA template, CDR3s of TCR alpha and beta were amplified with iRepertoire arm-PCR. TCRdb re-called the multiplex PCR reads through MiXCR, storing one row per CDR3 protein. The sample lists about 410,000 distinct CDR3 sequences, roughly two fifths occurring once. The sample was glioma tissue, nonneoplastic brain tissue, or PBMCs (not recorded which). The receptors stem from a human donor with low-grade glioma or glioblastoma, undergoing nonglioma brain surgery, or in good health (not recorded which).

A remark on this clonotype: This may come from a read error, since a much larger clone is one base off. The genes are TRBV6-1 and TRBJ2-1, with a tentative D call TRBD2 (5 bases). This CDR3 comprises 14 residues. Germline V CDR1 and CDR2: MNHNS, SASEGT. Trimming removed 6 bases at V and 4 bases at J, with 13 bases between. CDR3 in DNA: TGTGCCAGCAGGGAGGCGGGCGCATACAATGAGCAGTTCTTC. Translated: CASREAGAYNEQFF.

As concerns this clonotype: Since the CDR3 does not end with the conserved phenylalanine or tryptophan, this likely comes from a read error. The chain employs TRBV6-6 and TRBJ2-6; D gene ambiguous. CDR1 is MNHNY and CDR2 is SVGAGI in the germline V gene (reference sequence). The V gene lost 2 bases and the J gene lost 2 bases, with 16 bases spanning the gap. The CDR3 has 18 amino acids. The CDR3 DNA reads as TGTGCCAGCAGTTACGCCTCCAGAGATCGGACTGGGGCCAACGTCCTGACTTCC. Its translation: CASSYASRDRTGANVLTS.

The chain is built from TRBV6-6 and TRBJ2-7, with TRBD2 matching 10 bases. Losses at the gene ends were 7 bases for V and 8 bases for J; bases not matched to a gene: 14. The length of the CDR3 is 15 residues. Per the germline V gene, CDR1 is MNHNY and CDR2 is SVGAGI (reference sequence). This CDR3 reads CASTRRTSGTSKQYF. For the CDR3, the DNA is TGTGCCAGCACCCGGAGGACTAGCGGTACCTCCAAGCAGTACTTC.

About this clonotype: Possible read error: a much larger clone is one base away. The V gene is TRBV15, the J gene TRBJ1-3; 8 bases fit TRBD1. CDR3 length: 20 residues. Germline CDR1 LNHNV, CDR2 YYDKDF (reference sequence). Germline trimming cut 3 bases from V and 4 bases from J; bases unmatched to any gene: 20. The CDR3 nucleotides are TGTGCCACCAGCAGCTTAATGGAACGGTCAGACAGGGGAGGCGGAAACACCATATATTTT. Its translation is CATSSLMERSDRGGGNTIYF.

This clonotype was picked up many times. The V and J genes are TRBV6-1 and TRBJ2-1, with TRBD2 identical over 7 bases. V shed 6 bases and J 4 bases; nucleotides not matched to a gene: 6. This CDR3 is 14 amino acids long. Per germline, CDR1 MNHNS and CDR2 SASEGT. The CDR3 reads CASSNMREYNEQFF. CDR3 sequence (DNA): TGTGCCAGCAGCAACATGCGGGAGTACAATGAGCAGTTCTTC.

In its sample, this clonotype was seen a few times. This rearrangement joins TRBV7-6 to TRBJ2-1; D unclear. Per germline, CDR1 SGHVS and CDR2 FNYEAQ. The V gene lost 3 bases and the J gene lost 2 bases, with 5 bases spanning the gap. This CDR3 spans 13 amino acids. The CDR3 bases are TGTGCCAGCAGCTTCGCACCCTACAATGAGCAGTTCTTC. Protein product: CASSFAPYNEQFF.

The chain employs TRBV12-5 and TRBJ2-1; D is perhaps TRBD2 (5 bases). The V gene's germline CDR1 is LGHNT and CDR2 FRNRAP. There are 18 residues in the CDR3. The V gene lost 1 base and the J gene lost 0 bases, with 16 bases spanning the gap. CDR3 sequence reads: CASGLALRGLSSYNEQFF. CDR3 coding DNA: TGTGCTAGTGGTTTGGCCCTTAGAGGGCTAAGCTCCTACAATGAGCAGTTCTTC.

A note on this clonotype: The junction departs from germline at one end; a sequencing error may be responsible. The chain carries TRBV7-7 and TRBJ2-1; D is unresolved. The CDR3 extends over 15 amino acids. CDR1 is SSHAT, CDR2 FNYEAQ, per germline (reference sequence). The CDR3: CASSLGSYSYNEQFF. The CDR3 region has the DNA TGTGCTAGCAGCCTTGGTTCTTACTCCTACAATGAGCAGTTCTTC.

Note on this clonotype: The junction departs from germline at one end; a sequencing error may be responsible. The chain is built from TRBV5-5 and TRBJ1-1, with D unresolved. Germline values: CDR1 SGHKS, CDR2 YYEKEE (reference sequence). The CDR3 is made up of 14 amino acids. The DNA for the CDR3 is TGTGCCAGCACCCAGAACCCTGGCGGCACTGAAGCCTTCTTT. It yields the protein CASTQNPGGTEAFF.

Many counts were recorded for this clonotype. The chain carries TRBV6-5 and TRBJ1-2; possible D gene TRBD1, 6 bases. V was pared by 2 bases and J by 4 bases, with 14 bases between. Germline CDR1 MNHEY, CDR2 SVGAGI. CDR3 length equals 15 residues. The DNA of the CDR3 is TGTGCCAGCAGTTACAAGGGGGGCGCGTCCTATGGCTACACCTTC. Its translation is CASSYKGGASYGYTF.

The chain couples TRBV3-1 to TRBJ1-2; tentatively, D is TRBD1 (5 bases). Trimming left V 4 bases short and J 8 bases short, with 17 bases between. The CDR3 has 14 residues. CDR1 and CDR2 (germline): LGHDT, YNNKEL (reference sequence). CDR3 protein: CASSPGTYGRGYTF. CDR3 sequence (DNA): TGTGCCAGCAGCCCCGGGACTTACGGGAGGGGCTACACCTTC.

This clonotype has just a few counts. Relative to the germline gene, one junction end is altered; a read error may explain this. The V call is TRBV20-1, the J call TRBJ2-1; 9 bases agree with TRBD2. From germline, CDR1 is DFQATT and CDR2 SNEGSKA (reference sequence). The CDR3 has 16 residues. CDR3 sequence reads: CGARGSGGESYNEQFF. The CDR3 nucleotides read TGCGGTGCTAGGGGTAGCGGGGGTGAATCCTACAATGAGCAGTTCTTC.

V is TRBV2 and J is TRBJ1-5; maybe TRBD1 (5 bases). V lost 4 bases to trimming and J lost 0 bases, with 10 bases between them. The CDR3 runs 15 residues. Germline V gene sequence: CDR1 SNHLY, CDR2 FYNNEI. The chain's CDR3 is CASSGTRYSNQPQHF. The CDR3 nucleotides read TGTGCCAGCAGTGGGACAAGATATAGCAATCAGCCCCAGCATTTT. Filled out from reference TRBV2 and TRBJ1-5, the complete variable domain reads EPEVTQTPSHQVTQMGQEVILRCVPISNHLYFYWYRQILGQKVEFLVSFYNNEISEKSEIFDDQFSVERPDGSNFTLKIRSTKLEDSAMYFCASSGTRYSNQPQHFGDGTRLSIL.

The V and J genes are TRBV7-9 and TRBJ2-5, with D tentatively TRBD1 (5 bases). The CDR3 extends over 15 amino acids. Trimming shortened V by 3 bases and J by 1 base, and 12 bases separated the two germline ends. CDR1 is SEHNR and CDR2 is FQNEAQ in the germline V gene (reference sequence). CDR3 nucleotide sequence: TGTGCCAGCAGCTTGGATGGACATCGCCAAGAGACCCAGTACTTC. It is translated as CASSLDGHRQETQYF. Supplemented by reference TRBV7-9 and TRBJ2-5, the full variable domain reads DTGVSQNPRHKITKRGQNVTFRCDPISEHNRLYWYRQTLGQGPEFLTYFQNEAQLEKSRLLSDRFSAERPKGSFSTLEIQRTEQGDSAMYLCASSLDGHRQETQYFGPGTRLLVL.

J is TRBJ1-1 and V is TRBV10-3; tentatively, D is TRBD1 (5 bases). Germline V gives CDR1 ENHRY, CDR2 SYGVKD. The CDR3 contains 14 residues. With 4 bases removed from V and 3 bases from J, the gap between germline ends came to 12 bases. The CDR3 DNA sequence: TGTGCCATCAGTGGTTCGGGGGTCGACACTGAAGCTTTCTTT. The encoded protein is CAISGSGVDTEAFF.

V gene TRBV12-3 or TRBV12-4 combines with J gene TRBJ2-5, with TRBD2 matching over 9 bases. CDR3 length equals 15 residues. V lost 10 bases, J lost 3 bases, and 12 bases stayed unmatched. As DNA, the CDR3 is TGTGCCAACAGCTCCTCGGGACTAGCAGAAGAGACCCAGTACTTC. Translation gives CANSSSGLAEETQYF.

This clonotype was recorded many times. The CDR3 region is CASSPSGIEYEQYF. CDR3 nucleotides: TGCGCCAGCAGCCCGAGCGGGATTGAGTACGAGCAGTACTTC. The chain employs TRBV4-1 and TRBJ2-7, with 7 bases fitting TRBD2. With 4 bases clipped from V and 4 bases from J, the junction kept 7 bases outside the gene matches. The germline gives CDR1 MGHRA, CDR2 YSYEKL. The CDR3 loop spans 14 amino acids.

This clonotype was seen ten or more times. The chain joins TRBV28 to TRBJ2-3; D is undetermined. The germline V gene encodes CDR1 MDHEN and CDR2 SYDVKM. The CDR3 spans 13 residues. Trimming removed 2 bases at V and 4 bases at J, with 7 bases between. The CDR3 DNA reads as TGTGCCAGCAGTTTAATTAGGGCAGATACGCAGTATTTT. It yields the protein CASSLIRADTQYF.

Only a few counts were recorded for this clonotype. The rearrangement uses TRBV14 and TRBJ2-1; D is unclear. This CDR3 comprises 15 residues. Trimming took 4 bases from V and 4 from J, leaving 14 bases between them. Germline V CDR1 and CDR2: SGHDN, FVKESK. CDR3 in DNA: TGTGCCAGCAGCCGCCCAGAGTGGTATTACAATGAGCAGTTCTTC. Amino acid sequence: CASSRPEWYYNEQFF.

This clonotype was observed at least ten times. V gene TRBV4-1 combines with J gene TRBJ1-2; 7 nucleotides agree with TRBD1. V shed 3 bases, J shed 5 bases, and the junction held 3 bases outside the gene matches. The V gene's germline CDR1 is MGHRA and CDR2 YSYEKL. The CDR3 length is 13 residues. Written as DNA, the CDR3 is TGCGCCAGCAGCCAGTCACAGGGGTATGGCTACACCTTC. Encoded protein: CASSQSQGYGYTF.

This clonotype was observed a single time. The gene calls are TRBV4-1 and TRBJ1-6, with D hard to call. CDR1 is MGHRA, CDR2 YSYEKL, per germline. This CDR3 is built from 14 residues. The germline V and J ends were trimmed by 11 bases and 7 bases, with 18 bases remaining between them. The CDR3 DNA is TGCGCCGGCTCCGGACCGGGGATCAATTCACCCCTCCACTTT. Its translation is CAGSGPGINSPLHF.

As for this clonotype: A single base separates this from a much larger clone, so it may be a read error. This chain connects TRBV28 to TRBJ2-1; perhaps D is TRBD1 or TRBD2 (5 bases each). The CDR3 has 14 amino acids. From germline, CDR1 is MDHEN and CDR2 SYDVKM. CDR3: CASRLRGFYNEKFF. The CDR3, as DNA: TGTGCCAGCCGCTTGAGGGGCTTTTACAATGAGAAGTTCTTC.

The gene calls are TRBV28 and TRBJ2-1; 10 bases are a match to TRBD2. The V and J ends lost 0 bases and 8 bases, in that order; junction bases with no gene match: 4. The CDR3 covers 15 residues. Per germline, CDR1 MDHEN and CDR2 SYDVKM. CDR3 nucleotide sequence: TGTGCCAGCAGTTTATGGTCTAGCGGGAGCCATGAGCAGTTCTTC. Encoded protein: CASSLWSSGSHEQFF. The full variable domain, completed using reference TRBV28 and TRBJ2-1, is DVKVTQSSRYLVKRTGEKVFLECVQDMDHENMFWYRQDPGLGLRLIYFSYDVKMKEKGDIPEGYSVSREKKERFSLILESASTNQTSMYLCASSLWSSGSHEQFFGPGTRLTVL.

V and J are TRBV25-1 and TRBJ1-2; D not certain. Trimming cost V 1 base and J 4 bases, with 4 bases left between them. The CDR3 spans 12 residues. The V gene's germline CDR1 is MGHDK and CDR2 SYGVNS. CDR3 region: CASSEWAYGYTF. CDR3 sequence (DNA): TGTGCCAGCAGTGAATGGGCCTATGGCTACACCTTC.